The TCR beta chain under discussion was sequenced for a study of cytomegalovirus exposure and HLA in healthy donors. PCR amplification relied on 60 Vbeta primers (plus 13 Jbeta primers). Clones were sequenced by immunoSEQ multiplex PCR, and TCRdb holds only the in-frame ones, with some missing. The sample holds 99,000 or so clones, approximately 81% seen once. Donors likely had unrecorded immune exposures despite being nominally healthy when sampled. V lost 4 bases and J 7 bases, leaving 13 bases between the germline ends. CDR1 and CDR2 from the germline V gene are SEHNR and FQNEAQ (reference sequence). The CDR3 has 13 amino acids. Study results and caveats: Differences between HLA loci emerged in a later analysis of TCR association rates, with DRB1 most and HLA-C fewest. Other equally common chains were less clonally expanded than HLA-associated TCR beta chains, a later analysis showed. Cytomegalovirus status was reportedly diagnosed by the classifier with high sensitivity and specificity.

About this clone itself: The antigen is not known.

This TCR came from a male donor in good health and CMV-seropositive. Sequenced: PBMCs. This chain joins TRBV7-9 and TRBJ1-2; possibly TRBD1 for D (5 bases). CDR3 sequence reads: CASSSSGQGGYTF. Here the CDR3 DNA reads TGTGCCAGCAGCTCCTCCGGACAAGGTGGCTACACCTTC.